This T cell receptor beta chain was documented in a study of blood T cell repertoires in COVID-19. About the research overall: Donors in the United States, Italy and Spain gave samples during acute or convalescent COVID-19. In each case, the material was cDNA or gDNA derived from T cells, B-cell-depleted T cells, or PBMCs.

Authors' data handling: Nucleated cell counts were estimated from reference gene primer amplification. The data were produced by immunoSEQ multiplex PCR, yet TCRdb's version contains in-frame clones alone and is incomplete. V, J and clone size reflect that table, while D and trimming were determined from the DNA. The data contain 200,000 to 300,000 clones, 85% to 90% of them seen just once; the ten biggest clones take up under 6.5%. The ends lost 6 bases at V and 1 base at J; junction bases unmatched: 3. The CDR3 is 14 residues long. Per the germline V gene, CDR1 is MNHEY and CDR2 is SVGAGI. The sample consisted of peripheral blood. The TCR comes from a man in his 60s with acute or convalescent COVID-19. This rearrangement joins TRBV6-5 to TRBJ2-5; 9 nucleotides line up with TRBD2. Written as DNA, the CDR3 is TGTGCCAGCAGAAGGACTAGCGCCCAAGAGACCCAGTACTTC. Translated: CASRRTSAQETQYF.